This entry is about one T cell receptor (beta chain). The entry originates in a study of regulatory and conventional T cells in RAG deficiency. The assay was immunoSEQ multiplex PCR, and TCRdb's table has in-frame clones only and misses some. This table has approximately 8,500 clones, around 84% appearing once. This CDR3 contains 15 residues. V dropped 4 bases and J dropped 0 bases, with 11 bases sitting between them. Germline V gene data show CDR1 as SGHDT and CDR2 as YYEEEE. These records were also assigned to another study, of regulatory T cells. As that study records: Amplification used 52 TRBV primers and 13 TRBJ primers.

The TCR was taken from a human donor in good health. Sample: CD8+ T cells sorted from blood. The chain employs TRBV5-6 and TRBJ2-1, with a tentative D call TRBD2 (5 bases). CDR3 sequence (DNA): TGTGCCAGCAGCGTCAGTGGGAGCTCCTACAATGAGCAGTTCTTC. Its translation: CASSVSGSSYNEQFF.